This T cell receptor beta chain was profiled in a study of cytomegalovirus exposure and HLA in healthy donors. Study at large: Per a later analysis, the roughly 690 first-cohort and 120 validation repertoires shared one platform.

Study-level points and caveats: That first-cohort TCR clusters tended to co-occur in the 130 or so validation repertoires was found in a later analysis. Roughly 170 TCR beta chains were listed as cytomegalovirus-associated.

Sequencing used immunoSEQ multiplex PCR; TCRdb keeps in-frame clones, though not all of them. The sample has 200,000 to 250,000 clones; almost 90% are singletons. Notes on this clone: Its antigen remains unidentified.

The CDR3 is made up of 16 amino acids. V dropped 2 bases and J dropped 6; count of bases not matched to a gene: 8. The germline gives CDR1 SGHTA, CDR2 FQGNSA. V and J are TRBV7-2 and TRBJ2-1; TRBD2 matches 9 bases. The TCR sequence derives from a woman under 30 in good health and CMV-seronegative. The sequencing input was PBMCs. The CDR3 bases are TGTGCCAGCAGCTTAAGGCTGGGGGGACTAGCCAATGAGCAGTTCTTC. Translating gives CASSLRLGGLANEQFF.